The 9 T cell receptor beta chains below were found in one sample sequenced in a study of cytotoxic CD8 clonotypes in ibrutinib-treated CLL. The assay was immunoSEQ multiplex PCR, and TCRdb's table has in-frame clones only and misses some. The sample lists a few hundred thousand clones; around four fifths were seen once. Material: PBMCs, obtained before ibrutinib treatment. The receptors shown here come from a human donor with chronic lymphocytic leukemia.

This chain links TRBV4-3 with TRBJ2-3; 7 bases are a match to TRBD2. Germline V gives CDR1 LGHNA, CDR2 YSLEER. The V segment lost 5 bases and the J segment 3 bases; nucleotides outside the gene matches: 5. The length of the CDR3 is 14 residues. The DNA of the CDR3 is TGCGCCAGCAGCACTAGCGTGGGTACAGATACGCAGTATTTT. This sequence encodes CASSTSVGTDTQYF.

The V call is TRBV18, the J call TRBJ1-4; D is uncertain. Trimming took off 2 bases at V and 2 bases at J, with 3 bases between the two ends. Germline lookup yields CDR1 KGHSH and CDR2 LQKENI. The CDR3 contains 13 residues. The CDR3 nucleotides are TGTGCCAGCTCACCATATACTAATGAAAAACTGTTTTTT. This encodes CASSPYTNEKLFF.

The CDR3 DNA is TGTGCCAGCAGTCCCCCGAGGACCAACCGTGGCGGGGAGCTGTTTTTT. It is translated as CASSPPRTNRGGELFF. This sequence joins TRBV28 and TRBJ2-2; D remains ambiguous. Trimming cost V 5 bases and J 7 bases, with 20 bases left between them. CDR1 MDHEN and CDR2 SYDVKM come from the germline V gene. The CDR3 is made up of 16 amino acids. The variable domain in full, with the rest retrieved from reference TRBV28 and TRBJ2-2, is DVKVTQSSRYLVKRTGEKVFLECVQDMDHENMFWYRQDPGLGLRLIYFSYDVKMKEKGDIPEGYSVSREKKERFSLILESASTNQTSMYLCASSPPRTNRGGELFFGEGSRLTVL.

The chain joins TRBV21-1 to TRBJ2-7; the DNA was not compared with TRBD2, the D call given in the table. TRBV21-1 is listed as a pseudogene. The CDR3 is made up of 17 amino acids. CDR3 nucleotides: TGTGCCAGCAGCAAAGCCCGCGCGGGTAGCGGGAGTATAGGGCAGTACTTC. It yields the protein CASSKARAGSGSIGQYF.

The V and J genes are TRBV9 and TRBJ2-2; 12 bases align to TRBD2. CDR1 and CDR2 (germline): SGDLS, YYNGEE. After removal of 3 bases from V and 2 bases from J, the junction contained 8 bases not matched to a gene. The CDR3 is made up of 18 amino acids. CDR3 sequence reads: CASSAPRTSGTNTGELFF. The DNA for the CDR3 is TGTGCCAGCAGCGCACCCCGGACTAGCGGGACTAACACCGGGGAGCTGTTTTTT.

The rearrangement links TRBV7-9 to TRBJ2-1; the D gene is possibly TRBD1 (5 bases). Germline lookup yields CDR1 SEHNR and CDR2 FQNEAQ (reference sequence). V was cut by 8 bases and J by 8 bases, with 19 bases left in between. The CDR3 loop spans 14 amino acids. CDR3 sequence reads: CASQQTGGRDEQFF. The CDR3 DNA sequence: TGTGCCAGCCAGCAAACAGGCGGACGAGATGAGCAGTTCTTC.

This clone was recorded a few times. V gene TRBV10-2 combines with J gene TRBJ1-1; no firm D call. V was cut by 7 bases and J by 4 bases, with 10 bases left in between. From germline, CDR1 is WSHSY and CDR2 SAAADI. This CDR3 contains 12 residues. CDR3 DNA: TGCGCCAGCACCGAAGGTGGCACTGAAGCTTTCTTT. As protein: CASTEGGTEAFF.

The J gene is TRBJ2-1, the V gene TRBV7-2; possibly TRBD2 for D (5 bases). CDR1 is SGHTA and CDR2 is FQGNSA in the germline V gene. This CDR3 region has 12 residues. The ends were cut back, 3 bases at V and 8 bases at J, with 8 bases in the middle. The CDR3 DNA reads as TGTGCCAGCAGCTTTAGCGTGGATGAGCAGTTCTTC. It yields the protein CASSFSVDEQFF.

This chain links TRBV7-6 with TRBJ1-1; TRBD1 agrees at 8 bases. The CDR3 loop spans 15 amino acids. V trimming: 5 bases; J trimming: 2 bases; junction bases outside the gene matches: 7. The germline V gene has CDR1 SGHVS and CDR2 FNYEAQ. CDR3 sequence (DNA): TGTGCCAGCAGCCCGAGGACAGGGATAAACACTGAAGCTTTCTTT. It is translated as CASSPRTGINTEAFF.